This TCR beta chain was sequenced for a study of monozygotic twins with inflammatory bowel disease. Reanalyzing the 5' RACE reads, TCRdb keeps one entry per CDR3 protein, without DNA. The specimen's table records about 420,000 distinct CDR3 sequences. CDR3 length: 12 amino acids. The germline V gene has CDR1 LGHNA and CDR2 YNFKEQ. Sequencing was done on a sample of blood. The sequence came from a human donor with ulcerative colitis or Crohn's disease, or a healthy co-twin of an affected twin (not recorded which). The chain carries TRBV4-2 and TRBJ1-6; TCRdb outputs TRBD1, but without DNA this stays unchecked. This CDR3 reads CASSSGAAPLHF.